This T cell receptor (beta chain) was profiled in a study of blood T cells in healthy people across ages. V gave up 5 bases and J gave up 0 bases, with 7 bases separating them. Germline lookup yields CDR1 SQVTM and CDR2 ANQGSEA. This CDR3 comprises 12 residues. A second PCR, run for roughly 7 to 12 cycles, used a sample-barcoded 5' primer plus a J-beta primer mix. A template-switch adaptor that had 12 random nucleotides put a tag on each cDNA molecule. One entry per CDR3 protein results from TCRdb running MiXCR on the 5' RACE reads. The table lists 950,000 to 1,200,000 distinct CDR3 sequences, roughly two fifths of them singletons, with approximately 14% in the top ten.

The chain uses TRBV29-1 and TRBJ1-2, with D maybe TRBD1 (6 bases). This TCR derives from a man aged 18 to 30 in good health. The specimen sequenced was blood. CDR3 residues: CSVNRANYGYTF. In DNA form, the CDR3 reads TGCAGCGTTAACAGGGCTAACTATGGCTACACCTTC. The full variable domain, its missing parts supplied by reference TRBV29-1 and TRBJ1-2, is SAVISQKPSRDICQRGTSLTIQCQVDSQVTMMFWYRQQPGQSLTLIATANQGSEATYESGFVIDKFPISRPNLTFSTLTVSNMSPEDSSIYLCSVNRANYGYTFGSGTRLTVV.